This T cell receptor (beta chain) was documented in a study of Ad26.COV2.S vaccination and SARS-CoV-2 variants. Turning to the study itself: The vaccine Ad26.COV2.S was put into the muscle once, or twice with 56 days between.

Note on this clone: Its target is not known.

Indicated treatment: 15 to 20 received Ad26.COV2.S at low or high dose, single or two shots; 5 received placebo; per-sample allocation not given. Samples were taken on day 63 after the first vaccine or placebo injection. CDR1 is SEHNR, CDR2 FQNEAQ, per germline (reference sequence). Trimming removed 5 bases at V and 0 bases at J, with 7 bases between. The CDR3 has 13 residues. The assay was immunoSEQ multiplex PCR, and TCRdb's table has in-frame clones only and misses some. The repertoire consists of under 500,000 clones, with around 93% occurring once and the leading ten covering more than 1.5%. Overall study findings and caveats: Measurements of TCR breadth and depth may have given underestimates of the total T cell responses. People given the vaccine had a wider spike-specific TCR breadth than placebo recipients did.

The receptor's source is a person between 18 and 65 years old who received the Ad26.COV2.S COVID-19 vaccine or a placebo. J is TRBJ1-2 and V is TRBV7-9; D is unresolved. The sequencing here drew on peripheral blood, taken in a trial of Ad26.COV2.S vaccine versus placebo. The CDR3 nucleotides read TGTGCCAGCAGCGTCGCGGCTAACTATGGCTACACCTTC. As protein: CASSVAANYGYTF. The full variable domain, in which reference TRBV7-9 and TRBJ1-2 provide the parts outside the CDR3, is DTGVSQNPRHKITKRGQNVTFRCDPISEHNRLYWYRQTLGQGPEFLTYFQNEAQLEKSRLLSDRFSAERPKGSFSTLEIQRTEQGDSAMYLCASSVAANYGYTFGSGTRLTVV.